The 17 T cell receptor beta chains listed next were all sequenced from one sample in a study of spatial heterogeneity in lung cancer. TCRdb independently ran MiXCR on the 5' RACE reads; one entry per CDR3 protein. Among 500 to 750 distinct CDR3 sequences listed, around a third were seen once. Specified time point: sample taken at primary tumor resection. The material was normal lung tissue next to the tumor, obtained at surgery. These TCRs come from a male donor with early-stage non-small cell lung cancer.

On this clonotype itself: This beta chain came through as a stray read in a library set up for alpha chains, and its size says little. This chain joins TRBV19 and TRBJ2-5; tentatively, D is TRBD1 (6 bases). Germline CDR1 is LNHDA and CDR2 is SQIVND (reference sequence). Deletions cut 7 bases from V and 2 bases from J, with 14 bases between. This CDR3 contains 14 residues. The CDR3, as DNA: TGTGCCAGTAACCCCGGACAGTTTCAAGAGACCCAGTACTTC. As protein: CASNPGQFQETQYF.

This clonotype is categorized as hyperexpanded. The library was built for alpha chains, so this beta chain is an off-target read and its size means little. This chain connects TRBV9 to TRBJ2-1; TRBD2 aligns across 7 bases. The CDR3 has 14 residues. Unmatched junction bases numbered 12, after V lost 7 bases and J lost 8 bases. Germline V gives CDR1 SGDLS, CDR2 YYNGEE. This CDR3 is CASGDPAGIDEQFF. In DNA, the CDR3 is TGTGCCAGCGGGGATCCAGCGGGAATCGATGAGCAGTTCTTC.

Turning to this clonotype: A much larger clonotype is one base distant, so this may be a read error. This beta chain lies outside the target of a library built for alpha chains; its clone size means little. The V and J genes are TRBV25-1 and TRBJ2-5; a weak D match, TRBD2 (5 bases). Germline V gene sequence: CDR1 MGHDK, CDR2 SYGVNS. CDR3 length equals 14 residues. In nucleotides, the CDR3 is TGTGTCAGCAGTGAGCCGGGGAACAAAGAGACCCAGTACTTC. As protein: CVSSEPGNKETQYF. The variable domain in full, completed from reference TRBV25-1 and TRBJ2-5, reads EADIYQTPRYLVIGTGKKITLECSQTMGHDKMYWYQQDPGMELHLIHYSYGVNSTEKGDLSSESTVSRIRTEHFPLTLESARPSHTSQYLCVSSEPGNKETQYFGPGTRLLVL.

This clonotype is large within its sample. The size of this beta chain means little, since it is a stray read in a library made for alpha chains. This chain joins TRBV2 and TRBJ2-2; D perhaps matches TRBD2 (5 bases). V lost 7 bases and J lost 9, with 18 bases in between. This CDR3 is built from 14 residues. Germline lookup yields CDR1 SNHLY and CDR2 FYNNEI. CDR3 nucleotides: TGTGCCAGCACCGGACGGGAAAAAGGCCGGGAGCTGTTTTTT. Translated: CASTGREKGRELFF. The full variable domain, in which reference TRBV2 and TRBJ2-2 provide the parts outside the CDR3, is EPEVTQTPSHQVTQMGQEVILRCVPISNHLYFYWYRQILGQKVEFLVSFYNNEISEKSEIFDDQFSVERPDGSNFTLKIRSTKLEDSAMYFCASTGREKGRELFFGEGSRLTVL.

This clonotype has a handful of counts. This beta chain is a stray sequence in a library constructed for alpha chains; its clone size is not meaningful. CDR3: CSASPWEYNEQFF. The DNA for the CDR3 is TGCAGCGCCTCTCCCTGGGAATACAATGAGCAGTTCTTC. This chain uses TRBV29-1 with TRBJ2-1; D is uncertain. Per germline, CDR1 SQVTM and CDR2 ANQGSEA. The length of the CDR3 is 13 residues. V shed 7 bases and J shed 4 bases, with 14 bases lying between them.

With respect to this clonotype: This beta chain lies outside the target of a library built for alpha chains; its clone size means little. V usage is TRBV5-1 and J usage is TRBJ2-7; TRBD1 might be the D (5 bases). The CDR3 covers 14 residues. In germline, CDR1 is SGHRS, CDR2 YFSETQ. The V end was cut by 1 base, the J end by 5 bases, with 13 bases between. The chain's CDR3 is CASSLPGRLHEQYF. CDR3 DNA: TGCGCCAGCAGCTTGCCAGGGCGCCTCCACGAGCAGTACTTC.

About this clonotype: This beta chain is a stray sequence in a library constructed for alpha chains; its clone size is not meaningful. The V call is TRBV5-1, the J call TRBJ2-5; the D gene could be TRBD1 or TRBD2 (6 bases each). Trimming removed 2 bases from V and 4 bases from J, with 12 bases in between. The germline gives CDR1 SGHRS, CDR2 YFSETQ. The CDR3 totals 14 residues. The CDR3 loop reads CASSFPGAGETQYF. The DNA for the CDR3 is TGCGCCAGCAGCTTTCCGGGGGCGGGAGAGACCCAGTACTTC.

Remarks on this clonotype: The library was built for alpha chains, so this beta chain is an off-target read and its size means little. The gene calls are TRBV7-9 and TRBJ2-1; 8 bases align to TRBD1. The CDR3 spans 17 residues. With 4 bases clipped from V and 2 bases from J, the junction kept 10 bases outside the gene matches. Germline lookup yields CDR1 SEHNR and CDR2 FQNEAQ (reference sequence). The CDR3 loop reads CASSSTGGTGAYNEQFF. The CDR3 DNA reads as TGTGCCAGCAGCTCCACTGGCGGGACAGGAGCCTACAATGAGCAGTTCTTC.

With respect to this clonotype: This beta chain is a stray read from a library made for alpha chains; its abundance is not meaningful. The chain couples TRBV5-1 to TRBJ1-1; D gene unclear. Trimming took 3 bases from V and 1 from J, leaving 7 bases between them. CDR3 length: 13 amino acids. Germline V CDR1 and CDR2: SGHRS, YFSETQ. The CDR3 region has the DNA TGCGCCAGCAGCTCCGCATCGAACACTGAAGCTTTCTTT. Residues: CASSSASNTEAFF. Full variable domain (outside the CDR3, taken from reference TRBV5-1 and TRBJ1-1): KAGVTQTPRYLIKTRGQQVTLSCSPISGHRSVSWYQQTPGQGLQFLFEYFSETQRNKGNFPGRFSGRQFSNSRSEMNVSTLELGDSALYLCASSSASNTEAFFGQGTRLTVV.

By its share, this clonotype is large. Found in a library prepared for alpha chains, this beta chain is an off-target read, and its abundance has little meaning. The CDR3 loop is CASSPTGRTDTQYF. The CDR3 region has the DNA TGTGCCAGCTCACCAACGGGGCGAACAGATACGCAGTATTTT. The chain joins TRBV18 to TRBJ2-3, with D tentatively TRBD1 or TRBD2 (5 bases each). The V gene lost 2 bases and the J gene lost 3 bases, with 9 bases spanning the gap. The CDR3 runs 14 residues. In germline, CDR1 is KGHSH, CDR2 LQKENI.

By share of the sample, this clonotype is large. With the library built for alpha chains, this beta chain is off target and its frequency is not meaningful. The DNA of the CDR3 is TGTGCCAGCGCTAGCGGGGCGGCCTACGAGCAGTACTTC. It encodes CASASGAAYEQYF. The rearrangement links TRBV6-5 to TRBJ2-7; 9 bases map to TRBD2. This CDR3 comprises 13 residues. V lost 8 bases, J lost 2 bases, and 4 bases stayed unmatched. The germline V gene has CDR1 MNHEY and CDR2 SVGAGI.

Comments on this clonotype: This beta chain is a stray sequence in a library constructed for alpha chains; its clone size is not meaningful. J is TRBJ2-3 and V is TRBV12-3 or TRBV12-4, with D unresolved. The CDR3 is made up of 12 amino acids. V was cut by 4 bases and J by 8 bases, with 10 bases left in between. CDR3 sequence reads: CASSSDVGTQYF. Written as DNA, the CDR3 is TGTGCCAGCAGTTCGGACGTAGGTACGCAGTATTTT.

This clonotype is categorized as large. One end of the junction fails to match germline, which may point to a read error. This beta chain lies outside the target of a library built for alpha chains; its clone size means little. For the CDR3, the DNA is TGTGCCAGCACTTTAAACGGGGGGCCCTTCTACGAGCAGTACTTC. Its protein product is CASTLNGGPFYEQYF. This chain connects TRBV12-3 or TRBV12-4 to TRBJ2-7; maybe TRBD2 (7 bases). The CDR3 is 15 amino acids.

Turning to this clonotype: With the library built for alpha chains, this beta chain is off target and its frequency is not meaningful. The chain carries TRBV5-1 and TRBJ2-2; 8 bases fit TRBD1. Per germline, CDR1 SGHRS and CDR2 YFSETQ. The V and J ends lost 3 bases and 1 base, in that order; junction bases with no gene match: 2. The CDR3 sequence is 15 residues long. CDR3 protein: CASSSGTGNTGELFF. CDR3 DNA sequence: TGCGCCAGCAGCTCCGGGACAGGGAACACCGGGGAGCTGTTTTTT. The full variable domain, rest sourced from reference TRBV5-1 and TRBJ2-2, is KAGVTQTPRYLIKTRGQQVTLSCSPISGHRSVSWYQQTPGQGLQFLFEYFSETQRNKGNFPGRFSGRQFSNSRSEMNVSTLELGDSALYLCASSSGTGNTGELFFGEGSRLTVL.

This clonotype was seen more than once but under ten times. This beta chain is an unintended read in a library built for alpha chains; its size means little. The rearrangement joins TRBV2 to TRBJ2-1; the match to TRBD2 covers 14 bases. The V gene end was trimmed by 6 bases and the J gene end by 7 bases; junction bases not matched to a gene: 2. Germline V CDR1 and CDR2: SNHLY, FYNNEI. This CDR3 has 14 amino acids. CDR3 DNA: TGTGCCAGCAGAAGGACTAGCGGGGGGAATGAGCAGTTCTTC. This codes for CASRRTSGGNEQFF.

Concerning this clonotype: Found in a library prepared for alpha chains, this beta chain is an off-target read, and its abundance has little meaning. The chain recombines TRBV7-3 with TRBJ2-5; 7 bases match TRBD2. Trimming cost V 1 base and J 5 bases; bases outside gene matches: 7. Germline values: CDR1 SGHTA, CDR2 FQGTGA. The CDR3 is 15 amino acids. The CDR3 bases are TGTGCCAGCAGCTTAAAGTCGGGGGGATCTGAGACCCAGTACTTC. This translates into CASSLKSGGSETQYF.

Details on this clonotype: The library was prepared for alpha chains; this beta chain is a stray read, so its frequency means little. The chain carries TRBV10-3 and TRBJ2-3; perhaps TRBD1 as D (6 bases). From germline, CDR1 is ENHRY and CDR2 SYGVKD. The CDR3 covers 14 residues. The V and J ends lost 10 bases and 3 bases respectively, with 17 bases between them. The CDR3 DNA reads as TGTGCCAGCGAAAACAGGGCGGGTACAGATACGCAGTATTTT. Translating gives CASENRAGTDTQYF.